The 20 T cell receptor beta chains given below trace back to one sample, sequenced in a study of blood T cells in healthy people across ages. A J-beta primer mix and a sample-barcoded 5' primer were used in a second PCR of roughly 7 to 12 cycles. TCRdb re-called the 5' RACE reads through MiXCR, storing one row per CDR3 protein. Of around 1,800,000 distinct CDR3 sequences listed, approximately 39% are singletons. Sequences were obtained from blood. All receptors derive from a human donor in good health.

This clonotype was observed a handful of times. The V and J genes are TRBV10-3 and TRBJ2-7; the D is unclear. V was cut by 6 bases and J by 3 bases, with 6 bases left in between. Per the germline V gene, CDR1 is ENHRY and CDR2 is SYGVKD. The CDR3 loop spans 11 amino acids. The CDR3 region has the DNA TGTGCCATCAGGCGCGGCTACGAGCAGTACTTC. As protein: CAIRRGYEQYF.

V usage is TRBV7-6 and J usage is TRBJ1-5; D is undetermined. CDR1 and CDR2 from the germline V gene are SGHVS and FNYEAQ. The V end lost 3 bases, the J end lost 5 bases, and 11 bases lay between the germline ends. This CDR3 region has 14 residues. The CDR3 sequence: CASSFYGRDQPQHF. For the CDR3, the DNA is TGTGCCAGCAGCTTTTATGGGAGGGATCAGCCCCAGCATTTT.

This clonotype has a handful of counts. The chain joins TRBV12-3 or TRBV12-4 to TRBJ2-1; 8 nucleotides agree with TRBD2. The J segment lost 3 bases and the V segment lost 2 bases, leaving 9 bases of the junction unmatched. The length of the CDR3 is 17 residues. The CDR3, as DNA: TGTGCCAGCAGTTTACGGGGGGGCCGATCTATCTACAATGAGCAGTTCTTC. This gives the protein CASSLRGGRSIYNEQFF.

A few counts support this clonotype. The chain is built from TRBV2 and TRBJ2-7; D ambiguous. There are 14 residues in the CDR3. Per germline, CDR1 SNHLY and CDR2 FYNNEI. V was cut by 1 base and J by 5 bases, with 12 bases left in between. The CDR3 sequence is CASSEGWSRDEQYF. The CDR3, as DNA: TGTGCCAGCAGTGAAGGGTGGTCTCGGGACGAGCAGTACTTC.

In its sample, this clonotype was seen a few times. V gene TRBV2 combines with J gene TRBJ1-5; D is possibly TRBD1 (5 bases). The CDR3 is made up of 16 amino acids. Per the germline V gene, CDR1 is SNHLY and CDR2 is FYNNEI. V was clipped by 8 bases and J by 4 bases, with 21 bases between them. The chain's CDR3 is CASSQVSPSVNQPQHF. In DNA, the CDR3 is TGTGCCAGCTCACAGGTATCTCCATCTGTAAATCAGCCCCAGCATTTT.

This clonotype was seen a few times. The CDR3 protein is CASSPRIGGNNYGYTF. CDR3 coding DNA: TGTGCCAGCAGCCCACGCATCGGCGGTAACAACTATGGCTACACCTTC. The chain has TRBV7-9 and TRBJ1-2; D is undetermined. Germline V gene data show CDR1 as SEHNR and CDR2 as FQNEAQ (reference sequence). This CDR3 has 16 residues. Trimming shortened V by 5 bases and J by 2 bases, and 18 bases separated the two germline ends. The entire variable domain, with the rest obtained from reference TRBV7-9 and TRBJ1-2, is as follows: DTGVSQNPRHKITKRGQNVTFRCDPISEHNRLYWYRQTLGQGPEFLTYFQNEAQLEKSRLLSDRFSAERPKGSFSTLEIQRTEQGDSAMYLCASSPRIGGNNYGYTFGSGTRLTVV.

This clonotype was detected many times. The chain links TRBV2 to TRBJ2-6; D unresolved. V was pared by 0 bases and J by 10 bases, with 4 bases between. The CDR3 contains 12 residues. Looked up from germline, CDR1 is SNHLY and CDR2 is FYNNEI. CDR3 nucleotide sequence: TGTGCCAGCAGTGAAGCTGGAAACGTCCTGACTTTC. It is translated as CASSEAGNVLTF. Full variable domain (remainder filled in from reference TRBV2 and TRBJ2-6): EPEVTQTPSHQVTQMGQEVILRCVPISNHLYFYWYRQILGQKVEFLVSFYNNEISEKSEIFDDQFSVERPDGSNFTLKIRSTKLEDSAMYFCASSEAGNVLTFGAGSRLTVL.

This clonotype turned up a few times. This chain joins TRBV7-2 and TRBJ2-7; TRBD2 agrees at 8 bases. CDR1 is SGHTA, CDR2 FQGNSA, per germline. This CDR3 is 15 amino acids long. J gave up 1 base and V 2 bases, and 4 bases lay outside the gene matches. The CDR3 DNA reads as TGTGCCAGCAGCTTAAGCGGGGGCCAGTCCTACGAGCAGTACTTC. Protein: CASSLSGGQSYEQYF.

This chain connects TRBV12-3 or TRBV12-4 to TRBJ2-3; D not resolved. This CDR3 comprises 12 residues. Trimming shortened V by 8 bases and J by 10 bases, and 16 bases separated the two germline ends. CDR3: CASLGGRLAQYF. The CDR3 DNA reads TGTGCCAGCCTAGGTGGGCGGCTGGCGCAGTATTTT.

The chain uses TRBV5-1 and TRBJ2-3; D is perhaps TRBD2 (5 bases). With 6 bases removed from V and 5 bases from J, the gap between germline ends came to 16 bases. Germline lookup yields CDR1 SGHRS and CDR2 YFSETQ. The CDR3 extends over 14 amino acids. Written as DNA, the CDR3 is TGCGCCAGCATACGGGGATCGGGCCAAGATACGCAGTATTTT. Residues: CASIRGSGQDTQYF.

There are a few counts of this clonotype. The chain recombines TRBV3-1 with TRBJ2-3; D is possibly TRBD1 (6 bases). CDR1 and CDR2 from the germline V gene are LGHDT and YNNKEL (reference sequence). This CDR3 region has 15 residues. V was cut by 4 bases and J by 6 bases, with 17 bases left in between. CDR3 amino acids: CASSPMGTGPDTQYF. CDR3 DNA: TGTGCCAGCAGCCCGATGGGTACAGGGCCGGATACGCAGTATTTT.

This clonotype was seen more than once but under ten times. The chain carries TRBV5-1 and TRBJ1-2, with a possible D match to TRBD1 (6 bases). V was cut by 4 bases and J by 6 bases, with 16 bases left in between. Germline-derived CDR1 and CDR2 are SGHRS and YFSETQ. The CDR3 has 14 amino acids. The CDR3 DNA follows: TGCGCCAGCAGCCCATATCCGGGACAAGATGGCTACACCTTC. Translated, it gives CASSPYPGQDGYTF.

This sequence joins TRBV4-1 and TRBJ2-5, with TRBD2 identical over 7 bases. J gave up 4 bases and V 1 base, and 6 bases lay outside the gene matches. Germline CDR1 is MGHRA and CDR2 is YSYEKL. The CDR3 has 15 residues. Here the CDR3 reads CASSQVRGVGETQYF. The CDR3 bases are TGCGCCAGCAGCCAAGTTCGGGGGGTTGGAGAGACCCAGTACTTC.

This sequence joins TRBV12-3 or TRBV12-4 and TRBJ1-6; no reliable D call. The CDR3 extends over 15 amino acids. Trimming shortened V by 5 bases and J by 8 bases, and 16 bases separated the two germline ends. CDR3 coding DNA: TGTGCCAGCAGTCCGCGTGCTGGAAGGGATTCACCCCTCCACTTT. Its protein is CASSPRAGRDSPLHF.

The chain employs TRBV9 and TRBJ2-1; no reliable D call. Trimming cost V 0 bases and J 8 bases, with 6 bases left between them. The CDR3 is made up of 12 amino acids. The germline CDR1 and CDR2 sequences are SGDLS and YYNGEE. The CDR3, as DNA: TGTGCCAGCAGCGTAGGTAGTGATGAGCAGTTCTTC. Its protein is CASSVGSDEQFF.

This rearrangement joins TRBV30 to TRBJ2-6, with no clear D. This CDR3 has 12 residues. Germline V lookup: CDR1 GTSNPN, CDR2 SVGIG (reference sequence). V was cut by 2 bases and J by 2 bases, with 1 base left in between. The chain's CDR3 is CAWSPGANVLTF. CDR3 in DNA: TGTGCCTGGAGTCCTGGGGCCAACGTCCTGACTTTC.

The rearrangement links TRBV2 to TRBJ2-5; perhaps D is TRBD1 or TRBD2 (5 bases each). The J call is in doubt because the DNA end fits TRBJ2-7 better. CDR1 and CDR2 (germline): SNHLY, FYNNEI. The length of the CDR3 is 16 residues. The CDR3 region has the DNA TGTGCCAGCAGGTTGGGGGTCGGATCAACTCTTTACGAGCAGTACTTC. This translates into CASRLGVGSTLYEQYF.

This clonotype has a single count. The CDR3 is CASSPQATSYEQYF. The DNA for the CDR3 is TGCGCCAGCAGCCCGCAGGCCACTTCCTACGAGCAGTACTTC. The chain has TRBV4-1 and TRBJ2-7; D is ambiguous. This CDR3 is built from 14 residues. The germline V gene has CDR1 MGHRA and CDR2 YSYEKL. V was trimmed by 4 bases and J by 1 base, leaving 11 bases between them.

The chain is built from TRBV29-1 and TRBJ2-4, with D perhaps matching TRBD2 (6 bases). The J call may be wrong; the DNA end is better matched by TRBJ2-5. Germline V gene lookup returns CDR1 SQVTM and CDR2 ANQGSEA. The CDR3 totals 12 residues. The CDR3 nucleotides read TGCAGCGTGGTGGGGGGATTAGAGACCCAGTACTTC. Its translation is CSVVGGLETQYF.

In this sample, this clonotype turned up a few times. V usage is TRBV6-2 or TRBV6-3 and J usage is TRBJ2-7; D call uncertain. Germline CDR1 MNHEY, CDR2 SVGEGT. There are 14 residues in the CDR3. Trimming took 3 bases from V and 2 from J, leaving 11 bases between them. The chain's CDR3 is CASSYLLSTYEQYF. CDR3 nucleotide sequence: TGTGCCAGCAGTTATTTATTGTCTACCTACGAGCAGTACTTC.